This T cell receptor beta chain comes out of a study of regulatory T cells in long-lasting Graves disease. Findings and caveats of the study: Persistent Graves' patients possessed reduced TCR diversity relative to recently diagnosed ones.

The CDR3 runs to 11 residues. The germline V and J ends were trimmed by 0 bases and 3 bases, with 3 bases remaining between them. Germline CDR1 and CDR2: DFQATT and SNEGSKA (reference sequence). CDR3-region Arm-PCR and iRepertoire HTBI primers produced the TCR beta libraries. One entry per CDR3 protein, called by TCRdb with MiXCR from the multiplex PCR reads. The sample holds more than 450,000 distinct CDR3 sequences, about 16% seen once. This clonotype was detected many times. Antigen: not known. Time point denoted: newly diagnosed GD, antithyroid drugs for less than 3 months. Extracted RNA from PBMCs served as the source of the TCR library. This sample was shared with a second study, whose subject was T cells in Graves' hyperthyroidism and ophthalmopathy. From that study: Uncontrolled infection, other autoimmune disease, pregnancy or lactation led to exclusion. Most thyroid clonotypes expanded above 0.001 were also detected in blood.

This clonotype was sampled from a man aged 35-49 years with Graves disease. The V gene is TRBV20-1, the J gene TRBJ2-7; D is unresolved. Sequenced here: peripheral blood mononuclear cells (PBMCs), sampled at new diagnosis, from a patient treated with antithyroid drugs. DNA of the CDR3: TGCAGTGCTAGAGATATCTACGAGCAGTACTTC. Its translation: CSARDIYEQYF.